The 20 T cell receptor beta chains given below trace back to one sample, sequenced in a study of tumor-infiltrating lymphocytes in primary liver carcinoma (dated by TCRdb to about 2017). RNA from unsorted whole blood was extracted with TRIzol reagent, and germline DNA was obtained with the DNeasy Blood & Tissue kit. The sequencer was an Illumina HiSeq 2500. TCRbeta-specific cDNA was reverse-transcribed from approximately 460 ng total RNA using a constant-region primer and ProtoScript II reverse transcriptase. Construction of the TCRbeta libraries relied on three nested rounds of multiplex PCR, following a slightly modified ARM-PCR procedure. The first two PCR rounds used multiplex TRBV1-TRBV30 forward primers with a Cbeta reverse primer, each for approximately 9 cycles. TCRdb reran the public reads through fastp at Q25 and MiXCR, keeping productive beta chains. CDR3 protein sequences are deduplicated, and each keeps its most common genes and DNA. The sample has fewer than 350,000 distinct CDR3 sequences on record, more than 55% of them singletons. About 8.4% of the sample is in the top ten clones.

Sequenced sample: peripheral blood. These receptors were taken from a man aged 35-49 years with primary liver carcinoma and hepatitis B virus infection.

This chain uses TRBV11-2 with TRBJ2-7, with 10 nucleotides matching TRBD2. Germline CDR1 SGHAT, CDR2 FQNNGV. The CDR3 length is 15 residues. The CDR3, as DNA: TGTTCAAGCAGCCGCGCTAGCGGGAGCTCCTACGAGCAGTACTTC. Amino acids: CSSSRASGSSYEQYF.

This clonotype was observed at least ten times. The gene calls are TRBV5-6 and TRBJ2-1; no clear D. V was cut by 1 base and J by 9 bases, with 14 bases left in between. Looked up from germline, CDR1 is SGHDT and CDR2 is YYEEEE. The CDR3 is made up of 14 amino acids. CDR3 sequence: CASSLKRRLLEQFF. In nucleotides, the CDR3 is TGTGCCAGCAGCTTGAAGCGCCGTCTTCTTGAGCAGTTCTTC.

This clonotype was detected a few times. This may be a read error: a much more frequent sequence differs by one nucleotide. J is TRBJ1-1 and V is TRBV29-1, with D possibly being TRBD1 (6 bases). From germline, CDR1 is SQVTM and CDR2 ANQGSEA. V was clipped by 6 bases and J by 4 bases, with 21 bases between them. The CDR3 runs 15 residues. This CDR3 is CSVEGGWGMSTEAFF. In nucleotides, the CDR3 is TGCAGCGTCGAGGGGGGCTGGGGTATGAGCACTGAAGCTTTCTTT.

On this clonotype: Germline is not matched at one junction end, which may reflect a read error. The chain uses TRBV11-2 and TRBJ2-1; no definite D call. The CDR3 totals 13 residues. CDR1 is SGHAT, CDR2 FQNNGV, per germline. This CDR3 is CARSSRSDTEQFF. As DNA, the CDR3 is TGTGCCAGGAGCTCCCGGAGCGACACTGAGCAGTTCTTC.

The rearrangement joins TRBV5-6 to TRBJ2-5, with TRBD1 matching 9 bases. The CDR3 consists of 15 residues. CDR1 SGHDT and CDR2 YYEEEE come from the germline V gene. The V and J ends lost 8 bases and 3 bases, in that order; junction bases with no gene match: 11. This chain's CDR3 is CARSVPGQGEETQYF. The DNA of the CDR3 is TGTGCCAGGAGCGTCCCGGGACAGGGTGAAGAGACCCAGTACTTC. Based on the CDR3 plus reference TRBV5-6 and TRBJ2-5, the full variable domain is DAGVTQSPTHLIKTRGQQVTLRCSPKSGHDTVSWYQQALGQGPQFIFQYYEEEERQRGNFPDRFSGHQFPNYSSELNVNALLLGDSALYLCARSVPGQGEETQYFGPGTRLLVL.

As concerns this clonotype: One base away lies a much larger clone, so this may be a sequencing read error. This chain links TRBV29-1 with TRBJ2-7; a weak D match, TRBD1 (5 bases). The CDR3 totals 11 residues. Looked up from germline, CDR1 is SQVTM and CDR2 is ANQGSEA. CDR3 sequence reads: CCVGVPYEQYF. For the CDR3, the DNA is TGCTGCGTAGGGGTTCCCTACGAGCAGTACTTC.

The chain carries TRBV6-2 or TRBV6-3 and TRBJ1-5; D remains unclear. The DNA end favors TRBJ2-3, so the J call may be wrong. The CDR3 loop spans 14 amino acids. Germline V gene sequence: CDR1 MNHEY, CDR2 SVGEGT. Here the CDR3 DNA reads TGTGCCAGCAGACGTCAAGGGATAAATCAGCCCCAGTATTTT. Amino acid sequence: CASRRQGINQPQYF.

About this clonotype itself: Given a much more abundant clone one base away, this may be a read error. Since no conserved phenylalanine or tryptophan closes the CDR3, a read error is the likely cause. This chain connects TRBV7-8 to TRBJ1-4, with D perhaps TRBD1 (6 bases). V gave up 1 base and J gave up 10 bases, with 10 bases separating them. This CDR3 spans 13 amino acids. Germline V lookup: CDR1 SGHVS, CDR2 FQNEAQ. CDR3 residues: CASSLETGGKLFS. In DNA form, the CDR3 reads TGTGCCAGCAGCTTAGAGACAGGCGGAAAACTGTTTTCT.

Details on this clonotype: A read error may explain this, as a much larger clone is one base away. The chain combines TRBV12-3 or TRBV12-4 with TRBJ2-5, with 8 nucleotides matching TRBD1. There are 14 residues in the CDR3. The V and J ends lost 7 bases and 5 bases, in that order; junction bases with no gene match: 9. CDR3 coding DNA: TGTGCCAGCAACGCCGACAGGGGCTATGAGACCCAGTACTTC. Amino acids: CASNADRGYETQYF.

This clonotype has a handful of counts. The chain joins TRBV6-5 to TRBJ2-7, with TRBD2 as a possible D gene (6 bases). V dropped 4 bases and J dropped 2 bases, with 12 bases sitting between them. CDR3 length: 14 amino acids. In germline, CDR1 is MNHEY, CDR2 SVGAGI. DNA of the CDR3: TGTGCCAGCAGTTCGGGGGACTCCACCTACGAGCAGTACTTC. Its protein is CASSSGDSTYEQYF.

The table lists this clonotype with a few counts. The chain carries TRBV5-4 and TRBJ2-3, with 11 nucleotides matching TRBD2. The germline CDR1 and CDR2 sequences are SGHNT and YYREEE (reference sequence). J was trimmed by 5 bases and V by 1 base; bases with no gene match: 3. The CDR3 contains 15 residues. CDR3 DNA sequence: TGTGCCAGCAGCTTGACTAGCGGGAGAGTAGATACGCAGTATTTT. It codes for CASSLTSGRVDTQYF. Full variable domain (outside the CDR3, taken from reference TRBV5-4 and TRBJ2-3): ETGVTQSPTHLIKTRGQQVTLRCSSQSGHNTVSWYQQALGQGPQFIFQYYREEENGRGNFPPRFSGLQFPNYSSELNVNALELDDSALYLCASSLTSGRVDTQYFGPGTRLTVL.

The chain carries TRBV29-1 and TRBJ2-1; D is undetermined. Per the germline V gene, CDR1 is SQVTM and CDR2 is ANQGSEA. CDR3 size: 11 residues. V was cut by 6 bases and J by 8 bases, with 11 bases left in between. CDR3 amino acids: CSVGVVYEQFF. DNA for the CDR3: TGCAGCGTCGGTGTAGTATATGAGCAGTTCTTC.

This clonotype was observed once. Relative to the germline gene, one junction end is altered; a read error may explain this. The chain joins TRBV11-1 to TRBJ2-2, with D unresolved. Germline V gene sequence: CDR1 SGHAT, CDR2 FQDESV (reference sequence). This CDR3 is 13 amino acids long. CDR3 region: CDSSGQLPGELFF. CDR3 nucleotide sequence: TGTGACAGCAGTGGGCAGCTTCCCGGGGAGCTGTTTTTT.

On this clonotype: At one end, the junction sequence differs from germline, possibly due to a read error. This chain connects TRBV12-3 or TRBV12-4 to TRBJ2-1; TRBD1 agrees at 8 bases. The CDR3 totals 16 residues. CDR3 sequence reads: CANSPPGTGPYNELFF. The CDR3 DNA reads as TGTGCCAACAGTCCACCCGGGACAGGCCCTTACAATGAGCTGTTCTTC.

With regard to this clonotype: Since a much larger clone is just one base distant, this may be a read error. This chain uses TRBV28 with TRBJ2-2; a possible D gene is TRBD2 (6 bases). CDR1 is MDHEN and CDR2 is SYDVKM in the germline V gene. CDR3 length equals 15 residues. CDR3: CASKDAGLNTGELLF. The CDR3 DNA reads TGTGCCAGCAAGGATGCGGGACTGAACACCGGGGAGCTGCTTTTT.

In regard to this clonotype: Its ends do not fully match the called genes, so a read error is possible. The chain has TRBV7-9 and TRBJ2-1; TRBD2 agrees at 11 bases. The CDR3 has 16 amino acids. Germline V lookup: CDR1 SEHNR, CDR2 FQNEAQ (reference sequence). CDR3 sequence (DNA): TGTGCCAGCAGAAAACTAGCGGGAGTCAATCTTGATGAGCAGTCCTTC. Its translation is CASRKLAGVNLDEQSF.

Regarding this clonotype: One end of the junction varies from germline; a read error may be responsible. The gene calls are TRBV7-9 and TRBJ2-1; 7 bases line up with TRBD1. Per germline, CDR1 SEHNR and CDR2 FQNEAQ (reference sequence). CDR3 length equals 13 residues. DNA of the CDR3: TGTACCAGCAGCTTAGCCTACAGGGGTAGTAAGTTCTTC. Protein sequence: CTSSLAYRGSKFF.

This clonotype was counted only a few times. This sequence may be a read error, since a much larger clone differs from it by one base. The chain joins TRBV12-3 or TRBV12-4 to TRBJ1-5; D not certain. The DNA end favors TRBJ2-3, so the J call may be wrong. This CDR3 comprises 13 residues. The CDR3 DNA follows: TGTGCCAGCAGTTTATCGGTCAATCAGCCCCAGTATTTT. It translates to CASSLSVNQPQYF.

With respect to this clonotype: A much bigger clone sits one base away, suggesting this may be a read error. Here the CDR3 DNA reads TGCGCCAGCAACCAAGGTTACAGGATCGTCTACAATGAGCAGTTCTTC. Residues: CASNQGYRIVYNEQFF. This chain joins TRBV4-3 and TRBJ2-1, with a possible D match to TRBD1 (5 bases). Germline CDR1 reads LGHNA; CDR2 reads YSLEER. This CDR3 comprises 16 residues.

On this clonotype itself: The junction does not match germline at one end; this may be a read error. V usage is TRBV6-1 and J usage is TRBJ2-7; D may match TRBD1 or TRBD2 (5 bases each). This CDR3 has 13 residues. Germline values: CDR1 MNHNS, CDR2 SASEGT. CDR3 coding DNA: TGCGCCAGCAGTTTGACGGGGCCCTACGAGCAGTACTTC. Amino acid sequence: CASSLTGPYEQYF.